This T cell receptor (beta chain) was profiled in a study of blood T cells in healthy people across ages. As for the study in general: Roughly one uniquely barcoded beta molecule per two T cells was captured. General observations from the study: TCR beta diversity per million T cells fell roughly linearly with age. A conclusive naive versus antigen-experienced comparison was prevented by the unsorted PBMCs.

This clonotype was found many times. Its cognate antigen is unknown. The authors ran a second PCR of about 6 to 12 cycles using a sample-barcoded 5' primer and a J-beta primer mix. Every single cDNA molecule received a tag from a template-switch adaptor with 12 random nucleotides. TCRdb re-called the 5' RACE reads through MiXCR, storing one row per CDR3 protein. This table has under 800,000 distinct CDR3 sequences, 20% to 25% appearing once. V was clipped by 6 bases and J by 8 bases, with 16 bases between them. The CDR3 runs 13 residues. CDR1 and CDR2 (germline): SQVTM, ANQGSEA. The sequence was obtained from a man aged 65-85 years in good health. Material: blood. The chain uses TRBV29-1 and TRBJ1-4, with unresolved D. DNA for the CDR3: TGCAGCGTGACCGGGAGGGAGGAGGAAAAACTGTTTTTT. Its protein is CSVTGREEEKLFF.